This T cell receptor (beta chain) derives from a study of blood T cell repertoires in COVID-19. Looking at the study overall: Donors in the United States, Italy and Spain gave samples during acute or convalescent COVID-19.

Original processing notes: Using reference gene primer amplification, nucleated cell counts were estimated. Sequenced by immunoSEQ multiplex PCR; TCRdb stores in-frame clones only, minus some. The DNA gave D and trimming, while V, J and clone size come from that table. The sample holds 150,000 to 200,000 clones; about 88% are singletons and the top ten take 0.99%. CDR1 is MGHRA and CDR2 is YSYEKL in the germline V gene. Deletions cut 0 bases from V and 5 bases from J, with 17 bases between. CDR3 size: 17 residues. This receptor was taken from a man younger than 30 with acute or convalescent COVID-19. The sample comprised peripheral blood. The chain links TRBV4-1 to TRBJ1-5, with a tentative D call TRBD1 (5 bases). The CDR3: CASSQENPGRGDQPQHF. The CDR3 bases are TGCGCCAGCAGCCAAGAGAACCCGGGCCGGGGGGATCAGCCCCAGCATTTT.